A single sample is the source of the 9 T cell receptor beta chains below, sequenced in a study of response to subunit inactivated influenza vaccine. From the RT-PCR reads, TCRdb called clonotypes with MiXCR, one entry per CDR3 protein. Found here are 490,000 or so distinct CDR3 sequences, around 8% of them singletons; the top ten hold 10% to 15%. This specimen was PBMCs from blood, taken roughly 24 months after vaccination. The receptor set was obtained from a man aged 50 to 69 who received an inactivated influenza vaccine.

This clonotype appeared a few times. The V gene is TRBV4-2, the J gene TRBJ1-1; possible D gene TRBD1, 6 bases. The CDR3 contains 16 residues. The germline CDR1 and CDR2 sequences are LGHNA and YNFKEQ. Trimming took off 0 bases at V and 0 bases at J, with 11 bases between the two ends. The CDR3 coding sequence is TGTGCCAGCAGCCAAGACGCAGGGGTACTGAACACTGAAGCTTTCTTT. Translated, it gives CASSQDAGVLNTEAFF.

This clonotype was observed a few times. The chain is built from TRBV20-1 and TRBJ2-1; 9 positions agree with TRBD2. The CDR3 totals 18 residues. Germline V gene data show CDR1 as DFQATT and CDR2 as SNEGSKA (reference sequence). Unmatched junction bases numbered 13, after V lost 4 bases and J lost 0 bases. This CDR3 reads CSATRGWSGGSSYNEQFF. The CDR3 bases are TGCAGTGCTACGCGAGGTTGGAGCGGGGGGAGCTCCTACAATGAGCAGTTCTTC.

This clonotype was counted a few times. V gene TRBV4-3 combines with J gene TRBJ2-6; possible D gene TRBD2, 5 bases. Looked up from germline, CDR1 is LGHNA and CDR2 is YSLEER. Trimming took off 3 bases at V and 8 bases at J, with 8 bases between the two ends. This CDR3 spans 13 amino acids. As DNA, the CDR3 is TGCGCCAGCAGCCAGGACTGGACCAACGTCCTGACTTTC. Amino acid sequence: CASSQDWTNVLTF.

CDR3 sequence (DNA): TGTGCCATCAGCCAACCCAGGGGCGAGCAGTACTTC. Amino acid sequence: CAISQPRGEQYF. The chain is built from TRBV10-3 and TRBJ2-7, with D tentatively TRBD1 (6 bases). V was pared by 6 bases and J by 6 bases, with 12 bases between. CDR1 is ENHRY and CDR2 is SYGVKD in the germline V gene. The CDR3 runs 12 residues.

The chain is built from TRBV12-3 or TRBV12-4 and TRBJ1-1, with D possibly being TRBD1 (6 bases). The CDR3 has 15 amino acids. V was clipped by 9 bases and J by 1 base, with 18 bases between them. The CDR3 protein is CASQNAGTPNTEAFF. The DNA for the CDR3 is TGTGCCAGTCAAAACGCCGGGACACCGAACACTGAAGCTTTCTTT.

In this sample, this clonotype turned up once. The rearrangement links TRBV9 to TRBJ2-1; TRBD2 aligns across 9 bases. The germline gives CDR1 SGDLS, CDR2 YYNGEE. The CDR3 has 13 residues. Trimming at V came to 9 bases and at J to 7 bases, leaving 8 bases not matched to a gene. CDR3: CATWAGGPNEQFF. CDR3 DNA sequence: TGTGCCACCTGGGCGGGAGGGCCGAATGAGCAGTTCTTC.

At least ten counts were recorded for this clonotype. The gene calls are TRBV20-1 and TRBJ2-5, with D unresolved. Germline CDR1 DFQATT, CDR2 SNEGSKA (reference sequence). The CDR3 length is 15 residues. Trimming removed 3 bases from V and 5 bases from J, with 19 bases in between. Here the CDR3 DNA reads TGCAGTGCTAGCGCCATGTCGGAGCGTCGGGAGACCCAGTACTTC. Translating gives CSASAMSERRETQYF.

This clonotype came up many times. The V and J genes are TRBV12-3 or TRBV12-4 and TRBJ2-1; D ambiguous. The CDR3 runs to 13 residues. The germline V and J ends were trimmed by 7 bases and 6 bases, with 13 bases remaining between them. CDR3 sequence reads: CASTQQRSNEQFF. CDR3 in DNA: TGTGCCAGCACTCAGCAGCGTTCCAATGAGCAGTTCTTC.

The rearrangement links TRBV4-2 to TRBJ2-2, with D perhaps TRBD2 (7 bases). Germline CDR1 and CDR2: LGHNA and YNFKEQ. CDR3 length: 16 amino acids. V was shortened by 3 bases and J by 8 bases, with 19 bases between the two germline ends. CDR3: CASSHPEGGASGELFF. The DNA for the CDR3 is TGTGCCAGCAGCCATCCCGAGGGGGGGGCATCGGGGGAGCTGTTTTTT.